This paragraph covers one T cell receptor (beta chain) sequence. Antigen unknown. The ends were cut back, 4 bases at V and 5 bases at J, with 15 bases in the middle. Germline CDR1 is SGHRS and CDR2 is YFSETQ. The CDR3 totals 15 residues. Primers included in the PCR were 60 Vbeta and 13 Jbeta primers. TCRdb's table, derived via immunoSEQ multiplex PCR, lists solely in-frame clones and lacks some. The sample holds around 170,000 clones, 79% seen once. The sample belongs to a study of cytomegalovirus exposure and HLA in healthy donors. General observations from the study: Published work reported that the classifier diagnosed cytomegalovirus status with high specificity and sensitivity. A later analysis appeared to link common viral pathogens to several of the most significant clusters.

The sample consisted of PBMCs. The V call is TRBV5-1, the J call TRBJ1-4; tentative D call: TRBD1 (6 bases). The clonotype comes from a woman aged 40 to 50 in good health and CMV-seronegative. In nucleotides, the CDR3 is TGCGCCAGCAGCGTAGGTGGACAGTCGAATGAAAAACTGTTTTTT. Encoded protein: CASSVGGQSNEKLFF.